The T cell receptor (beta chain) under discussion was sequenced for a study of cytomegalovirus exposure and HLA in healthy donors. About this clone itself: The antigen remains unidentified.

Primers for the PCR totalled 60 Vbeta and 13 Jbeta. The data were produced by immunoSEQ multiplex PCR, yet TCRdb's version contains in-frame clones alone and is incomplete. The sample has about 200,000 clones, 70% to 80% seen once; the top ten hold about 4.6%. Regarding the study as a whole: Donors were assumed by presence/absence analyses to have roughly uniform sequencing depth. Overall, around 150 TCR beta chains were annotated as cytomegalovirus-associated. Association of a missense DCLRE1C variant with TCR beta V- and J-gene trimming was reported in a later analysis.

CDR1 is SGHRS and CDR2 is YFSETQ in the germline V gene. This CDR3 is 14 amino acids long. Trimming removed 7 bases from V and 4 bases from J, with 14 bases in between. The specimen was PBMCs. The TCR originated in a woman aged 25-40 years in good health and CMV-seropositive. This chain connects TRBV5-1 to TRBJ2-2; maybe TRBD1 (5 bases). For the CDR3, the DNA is TGCGCCAGCTCGGGCGATGGGGCCACCGGGGAGCTGTTTTTT. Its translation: CASSGDGATGELFF.